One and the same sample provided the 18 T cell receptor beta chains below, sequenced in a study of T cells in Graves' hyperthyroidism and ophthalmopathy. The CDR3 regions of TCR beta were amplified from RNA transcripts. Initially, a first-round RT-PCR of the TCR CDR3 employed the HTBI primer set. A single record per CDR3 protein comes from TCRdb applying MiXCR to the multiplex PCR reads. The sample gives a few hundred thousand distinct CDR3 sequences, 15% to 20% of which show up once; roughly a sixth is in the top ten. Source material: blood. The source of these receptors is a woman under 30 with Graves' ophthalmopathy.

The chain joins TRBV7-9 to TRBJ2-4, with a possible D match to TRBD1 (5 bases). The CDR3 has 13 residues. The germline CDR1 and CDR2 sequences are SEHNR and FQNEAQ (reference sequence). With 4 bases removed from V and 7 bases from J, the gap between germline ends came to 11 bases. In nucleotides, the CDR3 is TGTGCCAGCAGCTCCTATACAGGCAACATTCAGTACTTC. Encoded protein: CASSSYTGNIQYF.

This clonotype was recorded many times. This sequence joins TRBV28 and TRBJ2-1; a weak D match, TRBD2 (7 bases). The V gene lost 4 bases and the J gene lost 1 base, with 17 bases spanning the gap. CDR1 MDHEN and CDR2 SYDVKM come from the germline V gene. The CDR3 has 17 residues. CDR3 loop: CASSSPWGGQSYNEQFF. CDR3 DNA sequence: TGTGCCAGCAGTTCTCCCTGGGGGGGCCAGTCCTACAATGAGCAGTTCTTC.

The CDR3: CASRTSGDVANTGELFF. CDR3 bases: TGTGCCAGTCGGACTAGCGGGGACGTCGCGAACACCGGGGAGCTGTTTTTT. The chain links TRBV19 to TRBJ2-2; TRBD2 agrees at 12 bases. CDR1 and CDR2 from the germline V gene are LNHDA and SQIVND (reference sequence). The CDR3 extends over 17 amino acids. V shed 8 bases, J shed 0 bases, and the junction held 7 bases outside the gene matches.

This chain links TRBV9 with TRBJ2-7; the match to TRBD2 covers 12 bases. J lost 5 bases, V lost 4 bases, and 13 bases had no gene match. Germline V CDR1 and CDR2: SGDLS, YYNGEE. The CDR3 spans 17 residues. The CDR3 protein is CASSSRTSGIGKDEQYF. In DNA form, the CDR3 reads TGTGCCAGCAGCTCACGGACTAGCGGGATTGGTAAAGACGAGCAGTACTTC.

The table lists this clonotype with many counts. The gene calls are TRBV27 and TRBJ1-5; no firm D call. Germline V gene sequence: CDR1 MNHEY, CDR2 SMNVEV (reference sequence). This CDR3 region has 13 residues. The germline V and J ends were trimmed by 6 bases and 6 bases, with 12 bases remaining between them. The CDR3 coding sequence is TGTGCCAGCAGCGTAGAGGCTGGTCAGCCCCAGCATTTT. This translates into CASSVEAGQPQHF.

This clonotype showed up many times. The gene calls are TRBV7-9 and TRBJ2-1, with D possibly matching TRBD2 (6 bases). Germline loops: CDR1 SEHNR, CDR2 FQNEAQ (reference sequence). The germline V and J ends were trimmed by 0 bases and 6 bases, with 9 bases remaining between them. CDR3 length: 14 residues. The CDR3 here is CASSLARDFNEQFF. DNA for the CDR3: TGTGCCAGCAGCTTAGCGCGGGACTTCAATGAGCAGTTCTTC.

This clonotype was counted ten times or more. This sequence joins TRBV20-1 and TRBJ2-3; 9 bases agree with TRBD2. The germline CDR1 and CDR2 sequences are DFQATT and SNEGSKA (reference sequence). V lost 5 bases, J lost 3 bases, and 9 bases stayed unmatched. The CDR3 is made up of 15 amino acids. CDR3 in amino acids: CSACRASGITDTQYF. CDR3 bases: TGCAGTGCTTGCAGGGCTAGCGGGATTACAGATACGCAGTATTTT.

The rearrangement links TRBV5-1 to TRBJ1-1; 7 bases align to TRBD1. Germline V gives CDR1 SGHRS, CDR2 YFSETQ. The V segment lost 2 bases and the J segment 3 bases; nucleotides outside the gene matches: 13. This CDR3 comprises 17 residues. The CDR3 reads CASSLKGTAPLHTEAFF. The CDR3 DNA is TGCGCCAGCAGCTTAAAAGGGACAGCACCTCTGCACACTGAAGCTTTCTTT.

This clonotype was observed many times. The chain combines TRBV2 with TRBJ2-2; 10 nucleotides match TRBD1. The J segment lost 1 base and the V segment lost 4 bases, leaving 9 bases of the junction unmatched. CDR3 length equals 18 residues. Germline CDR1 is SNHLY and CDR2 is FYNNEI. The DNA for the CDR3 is TGTGCCAGCAGTGTATTCGACAGGGGGCTTTTGAACACCGGGGAGCTGTTTTTT. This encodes CASSVFDRGLLNTGELFF.

The CDR3 protein is CASSYPMGDGYTF. Here the CDR3 DNA reads TGTGCCAGCAGCTACCCGATGGGGGATGGCTACACCTTC. The chain uses TRBV5-6 and TRBJ1-2, with TRBD1 as a possible D gene (5 bases). CDR1 and CDR2 (germline): SGHDT, YYEEEE. V lost 3 bases and J 6 bases, leaving 12 bases between the germline ends. This CDR3 spans 13 amino acids.

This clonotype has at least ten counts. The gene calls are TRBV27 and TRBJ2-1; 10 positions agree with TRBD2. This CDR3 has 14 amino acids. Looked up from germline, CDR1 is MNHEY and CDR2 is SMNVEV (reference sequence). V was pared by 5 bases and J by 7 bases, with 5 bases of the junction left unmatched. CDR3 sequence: CASSPGLATNEQFF. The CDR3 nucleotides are TGTGCCAGCAGTCCGGGACTAGCGACGAATGAGCAGTTCTTC.

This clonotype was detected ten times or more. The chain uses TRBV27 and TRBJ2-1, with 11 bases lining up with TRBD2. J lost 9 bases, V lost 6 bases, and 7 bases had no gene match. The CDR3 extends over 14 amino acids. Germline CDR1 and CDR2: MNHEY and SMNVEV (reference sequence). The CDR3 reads CASRIAGGPGEQFF. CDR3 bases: TGTGCCAGCAGGATAGCGGGGGGGCCGGGTGAGCAGTTCTTC.

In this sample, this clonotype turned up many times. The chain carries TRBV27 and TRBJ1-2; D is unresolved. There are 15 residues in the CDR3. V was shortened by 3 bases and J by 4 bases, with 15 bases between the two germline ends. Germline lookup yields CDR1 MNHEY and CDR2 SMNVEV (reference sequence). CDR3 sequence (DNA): TGTGCCAGCAGTTTCGAAGGTCGTGCCGCCTATGGCTACACCTTC. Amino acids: CASSFEGRAAYGYTF.

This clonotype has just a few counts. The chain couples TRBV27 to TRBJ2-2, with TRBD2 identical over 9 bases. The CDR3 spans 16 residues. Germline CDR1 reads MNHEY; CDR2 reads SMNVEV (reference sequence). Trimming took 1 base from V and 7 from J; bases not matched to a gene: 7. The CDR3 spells CASSLLREGPSGELFF. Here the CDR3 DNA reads TGTGCCAGCAGTTTATTGCGGGAGGGCCCTAGCGGGGAGCTGTTTTTT.

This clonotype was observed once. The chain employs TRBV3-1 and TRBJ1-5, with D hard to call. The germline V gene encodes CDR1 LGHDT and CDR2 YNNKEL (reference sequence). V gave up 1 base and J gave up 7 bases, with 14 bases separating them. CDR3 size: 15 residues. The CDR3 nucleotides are TGTGCCAGCAGCCAAGCTACGGCGGGAGCACAGCCCCAGCATTTT. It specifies CASSQATAGAQPQHF. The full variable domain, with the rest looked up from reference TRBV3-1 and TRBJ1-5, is DTAVSQTPKYLVTQMGNDKSIKCEQNLGHDTMYWYKQDSKKFLKIMFSYNNKELIINETVPNRFSPKSPDKAHLNLHINSLELGDSAVYFCASSQATAGAQPQHFGDGTRLSIL.

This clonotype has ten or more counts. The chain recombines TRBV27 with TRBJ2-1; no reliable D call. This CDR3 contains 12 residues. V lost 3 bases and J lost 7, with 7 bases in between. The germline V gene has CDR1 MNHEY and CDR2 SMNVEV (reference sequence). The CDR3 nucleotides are TGTGCCAGCAGTTTCCCTCTTAATGAGCAGTTCTTC. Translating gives CASSFPLNEQFF.

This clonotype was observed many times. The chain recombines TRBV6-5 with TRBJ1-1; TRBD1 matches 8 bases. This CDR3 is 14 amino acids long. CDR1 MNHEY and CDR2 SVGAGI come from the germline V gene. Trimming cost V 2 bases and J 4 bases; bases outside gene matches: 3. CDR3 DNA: TGTGCCAGCAGTTACAAGACAGGGGCCACTGAAGCTTTCTTT. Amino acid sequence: CASSYKTGATEAFF.

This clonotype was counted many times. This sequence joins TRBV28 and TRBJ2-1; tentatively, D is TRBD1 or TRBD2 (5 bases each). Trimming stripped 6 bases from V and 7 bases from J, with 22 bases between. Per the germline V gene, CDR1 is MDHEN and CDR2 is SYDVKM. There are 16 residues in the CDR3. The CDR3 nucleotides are TGTGCCAGCAGCGAACCGGGAAAAGGACACGGGAATGAGCAGTTCTTC. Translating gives CASSEPGKGHGNEQFF.